The clone carrying this T cell receptor beta chain was observed a handful of times. What it recognizes is unknown. This sample was included in a study of beta chain features in type 1 diabetes. Study information: Examination covered fewer than 110 million sorted cells spanning all samples.

Study-wide results and caveats: In all four CD4+ subsets, TCRB CDR3 length was significantly, moderately reduced in type 1 diabetes. A greater similarity of naive, central memory and Treg TCRB repertoires was seen among patients than among healthy donors.

The authors reverse transcribed all of the isolated RNA, so sequencing captured expressed TCRB transcripts. Naive, central memory and regulatory T cell samples yielded roughly 3.5 million reads on average. Clones were sequenced by immunoSEQ multiplex PCR, and TCRdb holds only the in-frame ones, with some missing. The table has around 160,000 clones, around 9% seen once. The receptor was isolated from a woman aged 25 to 45 with type 1 diabetes. The source material was central memory CD4+ T cells from blood.

The CDR3 region is CASSLQGAEGTEAFF. The CDR3 DNA sequence: TGCGCCAGCAGCTTACAGGGGGCGGAGGGCACTGAAGCTTTCTTT. The J gene is TRBJ1-1, the V gene TRBV5-1, with TRBD1 identical over 9 bases. The germline V gene has CDR1 SGHRS and CDR2 YFSETQ. Unmatched junction bases numbered 6, after V lost 2 bases and J lost 4 bases. The CDR3 contains 15 residues.